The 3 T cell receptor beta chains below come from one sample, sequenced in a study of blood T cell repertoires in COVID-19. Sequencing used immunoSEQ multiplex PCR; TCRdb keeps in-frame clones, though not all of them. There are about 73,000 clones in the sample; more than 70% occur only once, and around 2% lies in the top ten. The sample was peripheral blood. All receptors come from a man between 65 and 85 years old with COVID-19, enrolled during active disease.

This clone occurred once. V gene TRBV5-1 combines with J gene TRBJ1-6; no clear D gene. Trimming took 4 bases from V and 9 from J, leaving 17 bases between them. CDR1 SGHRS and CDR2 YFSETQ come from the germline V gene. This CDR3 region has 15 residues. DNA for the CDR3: TGCGCCAGCAGCCCGGGTGGAGGCGACGGTTCACCCCTCCACTTT. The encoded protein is CASSPGGGDGSPLHF.

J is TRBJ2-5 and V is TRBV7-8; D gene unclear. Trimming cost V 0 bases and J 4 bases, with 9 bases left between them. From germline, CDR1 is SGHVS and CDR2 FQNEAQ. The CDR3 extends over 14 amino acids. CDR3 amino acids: CASSLAEIIETQYF. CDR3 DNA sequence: TGTGCCAGCAGCTTAGCGGAGATTATAGAGACCCAGTACTTC.

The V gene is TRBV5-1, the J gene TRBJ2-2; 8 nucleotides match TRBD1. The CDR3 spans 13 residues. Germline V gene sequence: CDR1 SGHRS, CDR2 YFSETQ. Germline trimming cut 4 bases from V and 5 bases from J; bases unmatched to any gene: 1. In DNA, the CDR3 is TGCGCCAGCAGCCAGGGGGCTACCGGGGAGCTGTTTTTT. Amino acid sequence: CASSQGATGELFF.